The 14 T cell receptor beta chains listed next were all sequenced from one sample in a study of T cell repertoires in cytomegalovirus infection. No antigen has been identified for these receptors. Each CDR3 protein is one row after TCRdb ran MiXCR on the reads. The sample holds more than 300,000 distinct CDR3 sequences, about 34% seen once. The source material was cultured PBMCs, sampled from culture after CMV antigen stimulation. Every receptor here comes from a human donor in good health (CMV status not recorded). Some clones in this sample may be carry-over from other donors' samples.

This clonotype has just a few counts. The chain combines TRBV7-9 with TRBJ2-3, with TRBD2 as a possible D gene (6 bases). The CDR3 is 19 residues long. Trimming cost V 5 bases and J 0 bases, with 24 bases left between them. The germline V gene has CDR1 SEHNR and CDR2 FQNEAQ (reference sequence). CDR3 sequence reads: CASSLPRRGPLTSTDTQYF. DNA for the CDR3: TGTGCCAGCAGCCTGCCGAGGCGGGGCCCGCTAACTAGCACAGATACGCAGTATTTT.

The chain carries TRBV4-1 and TRBJ1-2, with a tentative D call TRBD1 (5 bases). The CDR3 totals 14 residues. The ends were cut back, 6 bases at V and 3 bases at J, with 14 bases in the middle. Germline V CDR1 and CDR2: MGHRA, YSYEKL. This CDR3 is CASSSTGVHYGYTF. The CDR3 bases are TGCGCCAGCAGTTCAACAGGCGTCCACTATGGCTACACCTTC.

This sequence joins TRBV9 and TRBJ2-5; 10 bases align to TRBD2. J lost 5 bases, V lost 3 bases, and 7 bases had no gene match. This CDR3 is built from 15 residues. Germline CDR1 SGDLS, CDR2 YYNGEE. The CDR3 here is CASSARTSGSETQYF. The DNA for the CDR3 is TGTGCCAGCAGCGCAAGGACTAGCGGATCGGAGACCCAGTACTTC.

This sequence joins TRBV10-3 and TRBJ2-5, with a possible D match to TRBD2 (5 bases). The V gene lost 0 bases and the J gene lost 3 bases, with 11 bases spanning the gap. The CDR3 totals 15 residues. Germline V lookup: CDR1 ENHRY, CDR2 SYGVKD. The CDR3 DNA reads as TGTGCCATCAGTGAGTCGAGCGGTGAAAAAGAGACCCAGTACTTC. It is translated as CAISESSGEKETQYF.

At least ten counts were recorded for this clonotype. J is TRBJ2-1 and V is TRBV7-7, with D perhaps matching TRBD2 (5 bases). This CDR3 spans 15 amino acids. Trimming stripped 3 bases from V and 6 bases from J, with 15 bases between. CDR1 and CDR2 (germline): SSHAT, FNYEAQ (reference sequence). In DNA, the CDR3 is TGTGCCAGCAGCTTGTCGGATGGGAGCGGCAATGAGCAGTTCTTC. Its protein is CASSLSDGSGNEQFF.

In DNA, the CDR3 is TGTGCCAGCAGTAACTTTCAAACAGATACGCAGTATTTT. Its translation: CASSNFQTDTQYF. The J gene is TRBJ2-3, the V gene TRBV11-3; D not resolved. The CDR3 contains 13 residues. Trimming took off 6 bases at V and 3 bases at J, with 10 bases between the two ends. CDR1 is SGHNT, CDR2 YENEEA, per germline.

This clonotype was observed a few times. This sequence joins TRBV28 and TRBJ2-7; TRBD2 matches 7 bases. V lost 2 bases to trimming and J lost 0 bases; unmatched junction nucleotides: 4. The CDR3 spans 15 residues. Germline-derived CDR1 and CDR2 are MDHEN and SYDVKM. Here the CDR3 reads CASSLGRESSYEQYV. CDR3 in DNA: TGTGCCAGCAGTTTAGGGCGGGAGAGCTCCTACGAGCAGTACGTC.

This clonotype was detected a few times. The chain joins TRBV7-8 to TRBJ2-1; no clear D gene. The CDR3 runs 15 residues. The V gene lost 5 bases and the J gene lost 2 bases, with 13 bases spanning the gap. In germline, CDR1 is SGHVS, CDR2 FQNEAQ. CDR3 protein: CASSPLPEAYNEQFF. The DNA of the CDR3 is TGTGCCAGCAGCCCGCTTCCCGAGGCCTACAATGAGCAGTTCTTC.

The sample holds a few counts of this clonotype. The V and J genes are TRBV20-1 and TRBJ2-1, with D perhaps TRBD2 (7 bases). V dropped 6 bases and J dropped 13 bases, with 25 bases sitting between them. This CDR3 is 14 amino acids long. Looked up from germline, CDR1 is DFQATT and CDR2 is SNEGSKA (reference sequence). DNA of the CDR3: TGCAGTGCGGGGGGGGCCTACCGGGTGGGCGACCAGTTCTTC. Its protein product is CSAGGAYRVGDQFF.

The V call is TRBV5-6, the J call TRBJ1-3; D unclear. Germline loops: CDR1 SGHDT, CDR2 YYEEEE. The CDR3 consists of 14 residues. V was cut by 4 bases and J by 4 bases, with 12 bases left in between. The CDR3 coding sequence is TGTGCCAGCAGCGGAACCCTCGCGGGAAACACCATATATTTT. It translates to CASSGTLAGNTIYF.

The rearrangement uses TRBV20-1 and TRBJ2-1; TRBD2 matches 10 bases. Losses at the gene ends were 6 bases for V and 4 bases for J; bases not matched to a gene: 12. Germline V gene data show CDR1 as DFQATT and CDR2 as SNEGSKA (reference sequence). This CDR3 region has 16 residues. The CDR3 spells CSAKIAGGDYYNEQFF. The CDR3 DNA reads as TGCAGTGCCAAGATAGCGGGAGGCGATTATTACAATGAGCAGTTCTTC.

The genes are TRBV6-2 or TRBV6-3 and TRBJ2-7; TRBD1 agrees at 7 bases. This CDR3 region has 14 residues. Germline V gene data show CDR1 as MNHEY and CDR2 as SVGEGT. V shed 2 bases and J 10 bases; nucleotides not matched to a gene: 11. CDR3 residues: CASSYLDRAPGQYV. The CDR3 region has the DNA TGTGCCAGCAGTTACCTTGACAGGGCCCCCGGACAGTACGTC.

In its sample, this clonotype was seen many times. The chain recombines TRBV7-9 with TRBJ2-1; D is possibly TRBD2 (5 bases). Trimming took off 2 bases at V and 6 bases at J, with 17 bases between the two ends. Germline CDR1 SEHNR, CDR2 FQNEAQ (reference sequence). This CDR3 has 16 amino acids. CDR3 loop: CASSLIPSLVTNEQFF. The CDR3 coding sequence is TGTGCCAGCAGCTTAATTCCTAGCCTCGTAACCAATGAGCAGTTCTTC.

This clonotype was seen only a few times. The V gene is TRBV7-2, the J gene TRBJ1-1; no clear D gene. The CDR3 spans 14 residues. Deletions cut 7 bases from V and 2 bases from J, with 14 bases between. Germline V lookup: CDR1 SGHTA, CDR2 FQGNSA. CDR3 nucleotides: TGTGCCAGCAATGGAGGGTTGGTAAACACTGAAGCTTTCTTT. This gives the protein CASNGGLVNTEAFF.